This entry describes one TCR beta chain. TCRdb recomputed calls from the 5' RACE reads with MiXCR, one row per CDR3 protein. The sample lists some 5,800 distinct CDR3 sequences, around 36% occurring once. The CDR3 contains 16 residues. Looked up from germline, CDR1 is MGHRA and CDR2 is YSYEKL. Between the trimmed V and J ends, which lost 3 bases and 0 bases, there was a span of 14 bases. The chain has TRBV4-1 and TRBJ1-1, with a weak D call TRBD1 (6 bases). The sequenced material came from naive CD4+ T cells sorted from a lymph node. The subset is: naive CD4+ T cells, CD4+CD45RA+CD25-. The sequence was obtained from a female donor with breast cancer. CDR3 coding DNA: TGCGCCAGCAGCCAGGGGGGGGGGCGTATGAACACTGAAGCTTTCTTT. It codes for CASSQGGGRMNTEAFF.